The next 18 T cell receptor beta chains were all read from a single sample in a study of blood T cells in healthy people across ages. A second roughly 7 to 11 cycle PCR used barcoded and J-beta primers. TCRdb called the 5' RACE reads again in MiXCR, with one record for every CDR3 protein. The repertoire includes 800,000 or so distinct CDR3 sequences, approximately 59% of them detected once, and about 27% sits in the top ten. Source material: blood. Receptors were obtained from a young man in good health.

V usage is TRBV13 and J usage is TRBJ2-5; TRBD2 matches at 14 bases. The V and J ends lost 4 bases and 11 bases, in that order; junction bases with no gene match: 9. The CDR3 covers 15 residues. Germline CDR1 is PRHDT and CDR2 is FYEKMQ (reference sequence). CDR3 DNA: TGTGCCAGCAGCTCGGGACTAGCGGGGGAACATGAGCAGTACTTC. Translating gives CASSSGLAGEHEQYF.

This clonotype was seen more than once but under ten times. The CDR3, as DNA: TGCGCCAGCAGCCAAGCGGATTCAGGTTTTAACTATGGCTACACCTTC. Residues: CASSQADSGFNYGYTF. The rearrangement uses TRBV4-3 and TRBJ1-2; D ambiguous. CDR1 is LGHNA and CDR2 is YSLEER in the germline V gene. V was pared by 1 base and J by 1 base, with 13 bases between. The CDR3 runs 16 residues.

Written as DNA, the CDR3 is TGTGCCAGCAGGGAGGGGGGGGCCCGGAGGGCTTTCTTT. Amino acid sequence: CASREGGARRAFF. This chain connects TRBV4-2 to TRBJ1-1, with D maybe TRBD1 (6 bases). Germline assignment: CDR1 LGHNA and CDR2 YNFKEQ. Trimming took off 6 bases at V and 11 bases at J, with 19 bases between the two ends. The CDR3 has 13 amino acids.

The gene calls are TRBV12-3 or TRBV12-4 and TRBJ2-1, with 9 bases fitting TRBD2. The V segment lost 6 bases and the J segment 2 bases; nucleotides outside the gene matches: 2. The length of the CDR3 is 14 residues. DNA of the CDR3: TGTGCCAGCAGAGCGGGGGGAACCTACAATGAGCAGTTCTTC. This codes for CASRAGGTYNEQFF.

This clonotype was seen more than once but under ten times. In DNA, the CDR3 is TGTGCCAGCAGCTTTCTGACGGGCTACGAGCAGTACTTC. It is translated as CASSFLTGYEQYF. The chain uses TRBV7-2 and TRBJ2-7; D ambiguous. Trimming removed 3 bases from V and 3 bases from J, with 9 bases in between. Per the germline V gene, CDR1 is SGHTA and CDR2 is FQGNSA. The CDR3 is made up of 13 amino acids.

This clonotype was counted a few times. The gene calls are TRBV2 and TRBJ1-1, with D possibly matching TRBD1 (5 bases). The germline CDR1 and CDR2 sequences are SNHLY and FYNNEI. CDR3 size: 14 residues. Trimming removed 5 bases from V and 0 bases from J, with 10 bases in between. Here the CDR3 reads CASSWSGMNTEAFF. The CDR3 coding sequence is TGTGCCAGCAGTTGGTCAGGGATGAACACTGAAGCTTTCTTT.

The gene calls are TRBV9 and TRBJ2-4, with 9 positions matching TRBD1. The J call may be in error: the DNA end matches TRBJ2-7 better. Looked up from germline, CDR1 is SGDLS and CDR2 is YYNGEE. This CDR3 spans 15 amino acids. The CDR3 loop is CASSYRDRVGNEQYF. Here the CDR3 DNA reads TGTGCCAGCAGCTACCGGGACAGGGTTGGGAACGAGCAGTACTTC.

The CDR3 DNA reads as TGCAGTGCTCCAACTAGTTTCTATACGCAGTATTTT. Translated, it gives CSAPTSFYTQYF. The chain has TRBV20-1 and TRBJ2-3; TRBD2 is a possible D gene (5 bases). Germline V CDR1 and CDR2: DFQATT, SNEGSKA (reference sequence). The ends were cut back, 5 bases at V and 7 bases at J, with 13 bases in the middle. The CDR3 totals 12 residues.

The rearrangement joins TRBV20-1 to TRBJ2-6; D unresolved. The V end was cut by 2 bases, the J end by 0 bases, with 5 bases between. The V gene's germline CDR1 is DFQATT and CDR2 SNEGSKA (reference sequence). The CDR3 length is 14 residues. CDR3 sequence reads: CSARLISGANVLTF. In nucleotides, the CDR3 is TGCAGTGCTAGACTGATCTCTGGGGCCAACGTCCTGACTTTC.

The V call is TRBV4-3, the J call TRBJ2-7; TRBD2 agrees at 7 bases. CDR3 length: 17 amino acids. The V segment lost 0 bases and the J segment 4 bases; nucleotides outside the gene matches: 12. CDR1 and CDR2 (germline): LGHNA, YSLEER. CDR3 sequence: CASSQDSSQSGVYEQYF. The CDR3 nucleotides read TGCGCCAGCAGCCAAGATTCTTCCCAGAGCGGGGTTTACGAGCAGTACTTC.

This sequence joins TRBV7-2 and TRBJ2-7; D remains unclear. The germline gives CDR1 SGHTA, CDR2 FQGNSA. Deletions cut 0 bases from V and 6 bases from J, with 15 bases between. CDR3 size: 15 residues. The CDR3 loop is CASSLADRRNSEQYF. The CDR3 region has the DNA TGTGCCAGCAGCTTAGCCGATCGCAGGAACAGCGAGCAGTACTTC.

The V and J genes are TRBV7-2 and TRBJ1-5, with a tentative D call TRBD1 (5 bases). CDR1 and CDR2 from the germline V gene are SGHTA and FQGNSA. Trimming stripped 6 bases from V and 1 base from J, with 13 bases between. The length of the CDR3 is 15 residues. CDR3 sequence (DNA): TGTGCCAGCAGTCAGGGCCTCCTAAGCAATCAGCCCCAGCATTTT. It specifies CASSQGLLSNQPQHF.

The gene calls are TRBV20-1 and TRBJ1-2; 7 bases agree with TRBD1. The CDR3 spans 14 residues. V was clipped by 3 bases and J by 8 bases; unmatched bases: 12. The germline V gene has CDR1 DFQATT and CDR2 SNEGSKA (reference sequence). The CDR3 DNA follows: TGCAGTGCTAGCGCCGAGGGGGCCGGGGGAGGCTACACCTTC. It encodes CSASAEGAGGGYTF.

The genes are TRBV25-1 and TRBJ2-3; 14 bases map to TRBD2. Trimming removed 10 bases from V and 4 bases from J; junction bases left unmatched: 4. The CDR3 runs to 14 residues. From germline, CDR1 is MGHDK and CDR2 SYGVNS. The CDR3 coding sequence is TGTGCCACCCGACTAGCGGGGGGGCCAGATACGCAGTATTTT. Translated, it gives CATRLAGGPDTQYF.

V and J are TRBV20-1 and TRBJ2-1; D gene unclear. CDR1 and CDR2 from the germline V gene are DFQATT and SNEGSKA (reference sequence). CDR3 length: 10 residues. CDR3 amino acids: CTPPFGEQFF. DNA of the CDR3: TGCACGCCCCCATTCGGTGAGCAGTTCTTC.

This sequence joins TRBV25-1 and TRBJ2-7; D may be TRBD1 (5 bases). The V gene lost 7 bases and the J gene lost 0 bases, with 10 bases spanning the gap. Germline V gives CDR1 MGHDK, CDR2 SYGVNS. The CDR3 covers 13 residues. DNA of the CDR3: TGTGCCAGCATGACGACAGCCTCCTACGAGCAGTACTTC. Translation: CASMTTASYEQYF.

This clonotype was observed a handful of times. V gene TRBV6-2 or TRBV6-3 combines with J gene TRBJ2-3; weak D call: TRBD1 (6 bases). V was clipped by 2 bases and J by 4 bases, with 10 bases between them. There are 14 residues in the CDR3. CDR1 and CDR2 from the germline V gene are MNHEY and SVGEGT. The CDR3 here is CASSYPGQSDTQYF. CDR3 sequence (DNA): TGTGCCAGCAGTTACCCAGGACAGTCAGATACGCAGTATTTT.

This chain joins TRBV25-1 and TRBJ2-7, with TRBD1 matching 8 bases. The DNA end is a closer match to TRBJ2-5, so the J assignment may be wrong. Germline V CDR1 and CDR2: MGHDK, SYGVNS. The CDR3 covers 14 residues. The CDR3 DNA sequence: TGTGCCAGCAGTGGTGTACAGGGGGTGGAGACCCAGTACTTC. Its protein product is CASSGVQGVETQYF.